The TCR beta chain described here comes from a study of CD8 T cells in Susac syndrome. Trimming shortened V by 3 bases and J by 0 bases, and 11 bases separated the two germline ends. This CDR3 is built from 14 residues. Per the germline V gene, CDR1 is SQVTM and CDR2 is ANQGSEA. Reverse transcription of roughly 0.5 to 1 ug RNA used random hexamers. One entry per CDR3 protein, called by TCRdb with MiXCR from the immunoSEQ multiplex PCR reads. The sample holds around 230,000 distinct CDR3 sequences, 96% seen once. The chain has TRBV29-1 and TRBJ1-1, with a weak D call TRBD1 (5 bases). The source material was CD4+ T cells from PBMCs. This clonotype was obtained from a human donor with Susac syndrome. CDR3 residues: CSVEGQWMNTEAFF. The CDR3 DNA follows: TGCAGCGTTGAGGGGCAGTGGATGAACACTGAAGCTTTCTTT.